This T cell receptor (beta chain) comes out of a study of T cells in tuberculosis. Using immunoSEQ multiplex PCR, the repertoire was profiled, and TCRdb retains in-frame clones only, with some absent. The sample lists 29,000 or so clones, about 91% occurring once. Time point indicated: new active TB diagnosis, blood taken before or within 7 days of starting treatment. The count of this clone is one. There are 11 residues in the CDR3. The germline V and J ends were trimmed by 5 bases and 10 bases, with 13 bases remaining between them. Germline V CDR1 and CDR2: DFQATT, SNEGSKA (reference sequence). The sequence came from an adult with tuberculosis. V usage is TRBV20-1 and J usage is TRBJ2-3; a possible D gene is TRBD2 (7 bases). Sample: PBMCs, taken at tuberculosis diagnosis. The CDR3 coding sequence is TGCAGTGCTCCGTTGGGGGGGCCGCAGTATTTT. Amino acids: CSAPLGGPQYF.